The 8 T cell receptor beta chains below all came from one sample that was sequenced in a study of blood T cell repertoires in COVID-19. The data were produced by immunoSEQ multiplex PCR, yet TCRdb's version contains in-frame clones alone and is incomplete. The data contain 330,000 or so clones, about 87% of them seen just once; the ten biggest clones take up more than 7.5%. The sample was peripheral blood. These receptors came from a man under 40 with COVID-19, enrolled during active disease.

In regard to this clone: The sample carries other DNA sequences with the same CDR3. V gene TRBV7-3 combines with J gene TRBJ1-1, with D possibly being TRBD1 (5 bases). V lost 5 bases to trimming and J lost 1 base, with 8 bases between them. CDR1 SGHTA and CDR2 FQGTGA come from the germline V gene. CDR3 size: 13 residues. CDR3 protein: CASSLDRNTEAFF. The CDR3 DNA sequence: TGTGCCAGCAGCCTAGACAGGAACACTGAAGCTTTCTTT.

V usage is TRBV29-1 and J usage is TRBJ2-7, with a tentative D call TRBD1 (5 bases). V lost 1 base, J lost 9 bases, and 22 bases lay in between. Germline V gene sequence: CDR1 SQVTM, CDR2 ANQGSEA. The CDR3 covers 15 residues. This chain's CDR3 is CSVEARVRESTRQYF. The CDR3 region has the DNA TGCAGCGTTGAAGCAAGGGTCAGGGAATCTACGAGGCAGTACTTC.

The chain couples TRBV10-3 to TRBJ1-1; D is unresolved. The V gene lost 3 bases and the J gene lost 1 base, with 6 bases spanning the gap. The CDR3 sequence is 13 residues long. CDR1 is ENHRY, CDR2 SYGVKD, per germline. CDR3 region: CAISENKNTEAFF. In nucleotides, the CDR3 is TGTGCCATCAGTGAAAACAAGAACACTGAAGCTTTCTTT.

CDR3 sequence (DNA): TGCGCCAGCAGCTTGGGGACAAGACTCACCGGGGAGCTGTTTTTT. Protein sequence: CASSLGTRLTGELFF. The chain employs TRBV5-1 and TRBJ2-2; D is perhaps TRBD1 (5 bases). CDR3 length: 15 residues. V lost 0 bases and J lost 4, with 10 bases in between. Germline V gene lookup returns CDR1 SGHRS and CDR2 YFSETQ.

This chain uses TRBV6-2 or TRBV6-3 with TRBJ2-7, with unresolved D. This CDR3 has 11 residues. V dropped 3 bases and J dropped 5 bases, with 5 bases sitting between them. Germline CDR1 MNHEY, CDR2 SVGEGT. The CDR3 bases are TGTGCCAGCAGTTATTCCAACGAGCAGTACTTC. Translating gives CASSYSNEQYF.

V is TRBV29-1 and J is TRBJ2-3; 12 positions match TRBD2. CDR1 and CDR2 (germline): SQVTM, ANQGSEA. CDR3 length equals 14 residues. Germline trimming cut 5 bases from V and 3 bases from J; bases unmatched to any gene: 3. CDR3 sequence reads: CSVPLAGGTDTQYF. The CDR3 DNA sequence: TGCAGCGTTCCTCTAGCGGGAGGGACAGATACGCAGTATTTT.

The chain combines TRBV9 with TRBJ2-1; D is ambiguous. Germline V lookup: CDR1 SGDLS, CDR2 YYNGEE. Trimming cost V 0 bases and J 3 bases, with 10 bases left between them. This CDR3 is 15 amino acids long. The CDR3 protein is CASSVAAESYNEQFF. CDR3 nucleotide sequence: TGTGCCAGCAGCGTAGCTGCGGAGAGCTACAATGAGCAGTTCTTC.

Worth noting for this clone: One junction end does not reproduce the germline sequence, and a read error may be involved. V gene TRBV6-2 or TRBV6-3 combines with J gene TRBJ2-7, with TRBD2 as a possible D gene (6 bases). There are 15 residues in the CDR3. Germline V gene data show CDR1 as MNHEY and CDR2 as SVGEGT. The CDR3: CVSSHSIGTAGEQYF. The CDR3 nucleotides are TGTGTCAGCAGTCACTCGATTGGGACTGCGGGGGAGCAGTACTTC.